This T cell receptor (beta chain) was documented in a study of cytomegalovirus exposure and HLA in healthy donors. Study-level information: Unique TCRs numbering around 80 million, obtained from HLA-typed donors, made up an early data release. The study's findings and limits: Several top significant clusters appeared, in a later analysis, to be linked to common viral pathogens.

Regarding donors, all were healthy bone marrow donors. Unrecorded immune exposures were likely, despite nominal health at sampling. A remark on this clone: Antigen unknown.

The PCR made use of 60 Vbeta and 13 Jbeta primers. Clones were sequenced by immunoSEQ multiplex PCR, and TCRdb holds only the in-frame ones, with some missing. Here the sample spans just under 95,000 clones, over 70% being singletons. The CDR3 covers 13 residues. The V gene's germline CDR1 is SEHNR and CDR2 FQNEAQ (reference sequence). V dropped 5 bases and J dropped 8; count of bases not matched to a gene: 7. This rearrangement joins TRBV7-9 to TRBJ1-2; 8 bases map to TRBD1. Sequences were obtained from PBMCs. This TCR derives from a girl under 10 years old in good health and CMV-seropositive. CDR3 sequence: CASSPGQGKGYTF. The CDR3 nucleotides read TGTGCCAGCAGCCCCGGACAGGGCAAAGGCTACACCTTC.